This TCR beta chain was captured by sequencing in a study of T cells after yellow fever vaccination. Whole-study context: With SMART-Seq v4 Ultra Low Input, the fractions containing low cell numbers were prepared. Study outcomes and limitations: It was a weaker secondary response, yet one that peaked faster, at day 5 versus 15.

Remarks on this clonotype: Antigen: not known. A read error is possible here, since a much larger clone lies one base away.

This CDR3 has 14 amino acids. The germline gives CDR1 MNHNS, CDR2 SASEGT. V dropped 9 bases and J dropped 7 bases, with 20 bases sitting between them. For TCR, cDNA came from 5'RACE template switching, which added a universal primer site and UMIs. From the 5' RACE reads, TCRdb called clonotypes with MiXCR, one entry per CDR3 protein. In the table there are about 240,000 distinct CDR3 sequences, 6% to 7.5% of which are singletons. The sequence came from a young man who received the YFV17D yellow fever vaccine. The chain recombines TRBV6-1 with TRBJ2-3, with no clear D. The sequencing here drew on CD4+ T cells sorted from PBMCs, taken 15 days after the yellow fever booster vaccination. The CDR3 sequence is CARTSGPKDHTQYF. In DNA, the CDR3 is TGTGCCAGAACATCGGGCCCAAAAGATCATACGCAGTATTTT.